This T cell receptor (beta chain) emerged from a study of blood T cell repertoires in COVID-19. Study background: The samples span acute and convalescent COVID-19 from the United States, Italy and Spain. From T cells, B-cell-depleted T cells, or PBMCs came the material, which was cDNA or gDNA.

Enrollment of patients from Seattle took place during active infection, with longitudinal follow-up. V lost 4 bases, J lost 0 bases, and 11 bases stayed unmatched. The CDR3 is made up of 18 amino acids. CDR1 and CDR2 (germline): MDHEN, SYDVKM. In the original analysis: Amplification of reference gene primers provided the estimated nucleated cell counts. This table comes from immunoSEQ multiplex PCR, and its TCRdb copy is limited to in-frame clones, with some not included. V and J calls and clone size are those listed in that table; D and trimming were worked out from the DNA. The sample records 60,000 to 85,000 clones, 91% being singletons.

Input material: peripheral blood. V is TRBV28 and J is TRBJ1-5; the match to TRBD1 covers 8 bases. This clonotype was sampled from a man aged 40-49 years with COVID-19, enrolled during active disease. CDR3 sequence reads: CASSSGQGSLYSNQPQHF. The CDR3 DNA is TGTGCCAGCAGTTCCGGACAGGGAAGCCTTTATAGCAATCAGCCCCAGCATTTT.